These T cell receptor beta chains were read from a single sample in a study of control samples from healthy donors and cancer patients. The assay was immunoSEQ multiplex PCR, and TCRdb's table has in-frame clones only and misses some. The sample holds 150,000 or so clones, roughly 88% seen once. Sequencing input: blood. The receptors originated from a woman in her twenties or thirties in good health. The CDR3 runs from the conserved cysteine through the conserved F or W. D genes are given only for firm matches. Clone size is shown for a subset of rows, as once, few, many or a class of expanded clone.

cdr3_nt: TGTGCCATCAGTGGGAAGGGCCGAGCGGATGGCTACACCTTC
cdr3_aa: CAISGKGRADGYTF
j_call: TRBJ1-2
v_call: TRBV10-3
d_call: .
clone_size: .
cdr3_length: 14

cdr3_nt: TGTGCCAGCAGTTACTCGTTGGGGAACTCCTACGAGCAGTACTTC
cdr3_aa: CASSYSLGNSYEQYF
j_call: TRBJ2-7
v_call: TRBV6-6
d_call: .
clone_size: few
cdr3_length: 15

cdr3_nt: TGTGCCAGCGCTGAGGGCTCCTACGAGCAGTACTTC
cdr3_aa: CASAEGSYEQYF
j_call: TRBJ2-7
v_call: TRBV6-5
d_call: .
clone_size: .
cdr3_length: 12

cdr3_nt: TGCGCCAGCAGCCAAGAAAACAGGGAGGGCGATACGCAGTATTTT
cdr3_aa: CASSQENREGDTQYF
j_call: TRBJ2-3
v_call: TRBV4-1
d_call: .
clone_size: .
cdr3_length: 15

cdr3_nt: TGTGCCAGTAGTAGACGGGACAGGGAGTATTCACCCCTCCACTTT
cdr3_aa: CASSRRDREYSPLHF
j_call: TRBJ1-6
v_call: TRBV19
d_call: TRBD1
clone_size: .
cdr3_length: 15

cdr3_nt: TGTGCCACCAGCAGAGATCCTGGGGGAGGCTACACCTTC
cdr3_aa: CATSRDPGGGYTF
j_call: TRBJ1-2
v_call: TRBV15
d_call: .
clone_size: .
cdr3_length: 13

cdr3_nt: TGTGCCAGTAGTCCCATAGACAGGTTTAACACTGAAGCTTTCTTT
cdr3_aa: CASSPIDRFNTEAFF
j_call: TRBJ1-1
v_call: TRBV19
d_call: .
clone_size: .
cdr3_length: 15

cdr3_nt: TGTGCCAGCAGCCAAACTAACGTCCGGAACACTGAAGCTTTCTTT
cdr3_aa: CASSQTNVRNTEAFF
j_call: TRBJ1-1
v_call: TRBV6-5
d_call: .
clone_size: .
cdr3_length: 15

cdr3_nt: TGTGCCACCTCAGAGGTGGGGGTCCAAGAGACCCAGTACTTC
cdr3_aa: CATSEVGVQETQYF
j_call: TRBJ2-5
v_call: TRBV24-1
d_call: .
clone_size: once
cdr3_length: 14

cdr3_nt: TGTGCCAGCGGGGGCGGCGGAAACACCATATATTTT
cdr3_aa: CASGGGGNTIYF
j_call: TRBJ1-3
v_call: TRBV2
d_call: .
clone_size: .
cdr3_length: 12

cdr3_nt: TGCAGTGCTAGTTCCCCTCGCACAGATACGCAGTATTTT
cdr3_aa: CSASSPRTDTQYF
j_call: TRBJ2-3
v_call: TRBV20-1
d_call: .
clone_size: .
cdr3_length: 13

cdr3_nt: TGTGCCAGCAGCTGGGGGACGGGGAGCGCTGAAGCTTTCTTT
cdr3_aa: CASSWGTGSAEAFF
j_call: TRBJ1-1
v_call: TRBV5-6
d_call: .
clone_size: .
cdr3_length: 14

cdr3_nt: TGTGCCAGCAGTGATGGGCAGGCGTTCAATCAGCCCCAGCATTTT
cdr3_aa: CASSDGQAFNQPQHF
j_call: TRBJ1-5
v_call: TRBV6-1
d_call: .
clone_size: few
cdr3_length: 15

cdr3_nt: TGCGCCAGCAGCCAGGGTGTTGAGGGGGCGAACTATGGCTACACCTTC
cdr3_aa: CASSQGVEGANYGYTF
j_call: TRBJ1-2
v_call: TRBV4-1
d_call: TRBD1
clone_size: .
cdr3_length: 16

cdr3_nt: TGTGCCAGCAGTGCCTTGGAAGGTGAAGCTTTCTTT
cdr3_aa: CASSALEGEAFF
j_call: TRBJ1-1
v_call: TRBV28
d_call: .
clone_size: .
cdr3_length: 12

cdr3_nt: TGTGCCAGCAGCTTGGACAGGGGGAATGAGCAGTTCTTC
cdr3_aa: CASSLDRGNEQFF
j_call: TRBJ2-1
v_call: TRBV5-5
d_call: TRBD1
clone_size: .
cdr3_length: 13

cdr3_nt: TGTGCCATACCAGCGGGAGGGTCCTACGAGCAGTACTTC
cdr3_aa: CAIPAGGSYEQYF
j_call: TRBJ2-7
v_call: TRBV2
d_call: TRBD2
clone_size: .
cdr3_length: 13

cdr3_nt: TGTGCCAGCAGCGAGAGGGACGGGAGCACAGATACGCAGTATTTT
cdr3_aa: CASSERDGSTDTQYF
j_call: TRBJ2-3
v_call: TRBV6-5
d_call: .
clone_size: .
cdr3_length: 15

cdr3_nt: TGTGCCAGCAGTTTAAGGACTAGCGGATACAATGAGCAGTTCTTC
cdr3_aa: CASSLRTSGYNEQFF
j_call: TRBJ2-1
v_call: TRBV27
d_call: TRBD2
clone_size: .
cdr3_length: 15

cdr3_nt: TGTGCCAGCAGCTTGGACGGGACAGGAGTTAACTATGGCTACACCTTC
cdr3_aa: CASSLDGTGVNYGYTF
j_call: TRBJ1-2
v_call: TRBV5-6
d_call: TRBD1
clone_size: .
cdr3_length: 16

cdr3_nt: TGTGCCAGCAGCTTGAGGGGTTCGGGCAATCAGCCCCAGCATTTT
cdr3_aa: CASSLRGSGNQPQHF
j_call: TRBJ1-5
v_call: TRBV5-6
d_call: .
clone_size: .
cdr3_length: 15

cdr3_nt: TGCGCCAGCAGCCAAGACAGGGGGACCGGGGAGCTGTTTTTT
cdr3_aa: CASSQDRGTGELFF
j_call: TRBJ2-2
v_call: TRBV4-1
d_call: TRBD1
clone_size: .
cdr3_length: 14

cdr3_nt: TGTGCCAGCAGCCCGACTCCAGATACGCAGTATTTT
cdr3_aa: CASSPTPDTQYF
j_call: TRBJ2-3
v_call: TRBV7-2
d_call: .
clone_size: once
cdr3_length: 12